Listed below are T cell receptor beta chains from one sample, sequenced in a study of Graves' ophthalmopathy and Graves' hyperthyroidism. Using its own MiXCR run on the multiplex PCR reads, TCRdb lists one record per CDR3 protein. The sample includes about 380,000 distinct CDR3 sequences, 15% of them seen just once. Material for sequencing was peripheral blood. Receptors originate from a woman aged 18-30 years with stable Graves' hyperthyroidism. CDR3s include the opening cysteine and the closing phenylalanine or tryptophan. D genes are given only for firm matches.

J gene | V gene | D gene | CDR3 protein
TRBJ2-5 | TRBV2 | TRBD1 | CASSPPLDRGKTQYF
TRBJ2-5 | TRBV11-2 | NA | CASSLDPASQETQYF
TRBJ2-7 | TRBV20-1 | TRBD1 | CSARDGTGAVYEQYF
TRBJ1-2 | TRBV7-2 | TRBD1 | CASSLARGRSYGYTF
TRBJ1-2 | TRBV9 | TRBD1 | CASSSGQDYGYTF
TRBJ2-7 | TRBV6-1 | NA | CASRHNRDTYEQYF
TRBJ2-7 | TRBV27 | TRBD1 | CASSWTGGIYYEQYF
TRBJ1-1 | TRBV27 | NA | CASRGRITEAFF
TRBJ1-1 | TRBV19 | TRBD1 | CASSVGQANTEAFF
TRBJ1-2 | TRBV9 | NA | CASSYTEKDGYTF
TRBJ2-7 | TRBV6-2/TRBV6-3 | NA | CAAGNPGTRTVRAYF
TRBJ2-7 | TRBV19 | TRBD1 | CASSPRTGDEQYF
TRBJ1-1 | TRBV6-5 | TRBD1 | CASRRTGHMNTEAFF
TRBJ2-7 | TRBV5-8 | NA | CASSTESGLSEQYF
TRBJ2-7 | TRBV7-2 | NA | CASSFRGFYEQYF